This T cell receptor (beta chain) was found in a study of T cells after posttransplantation cyclophosphamide. Study results and limitations: Tissue-infiltrating T cells from skin or gut overlapped little with blood T cells. Donor-recipient repertoire similarity was low at 1-2 months, rising over year one. TRB clonality was highly associated with recipient CMV seropositivity and reactivation.

Sequencing used immunoSEQ multiplex PCR; TCRdb keeps in-frame clones, though not all of them. The sample gives over 20,000 clones, none seen only once, and the top ten clones hold approximately 1.5%. This clone showed up many times. What it binds is unknown. In germline, CDR1 is WSHSY, CDR2 SAAADI. V lost 10 bases and J lost 2; bases outside the gene matches: 10. The CDR3 is 15 residues long. The receptor comes from a middle-aged man in good health, CMV-negative, and a related stem cell transplant donor. The chain employs TRBV10-2 and TRBJ2-7; 11 nucleotides line up with TRBD2. Sequencing was performed on PBMCs. CDR3 coding DNA: TGCGCCATCCTGAGACTAGCGGGGTTCACCTACGAGCAGTACTTC. It translates to CAILRLAGFTYEQYF.